The subject of this entry is one T cell receptor beta chain. These data belong to a study of blood T cell repertoires in COVID-19. The overall study: Samples came from the United States, Italy and Spain, spanning acute and convalescent COVID-19. The analysed material was cDNA or gDNA that came from T cells, B-cell-depleted T cells, or PBMCs.

TCRdb's copy holds only in-frame clones and misses some; the assay was immunoSEQ multiplex PCR. The table has 90,000 to 140,000 clones, around four fifths seen once; the top ten hold less than 20%. Trimming cost V 2 bases and J 6 bases, with 13 bases left between them. The CDR3 has 14 amino acids. CDR1 and CDR2 from the germline V gene are SEHNR and FQNEAQ (reference sequence). This sequence originates from an older woman with acute or convalescent COVID-19. The sequenced sample consisted of peripheral blood. The V call is TRBV7-9, the J call TRBJ2-5; unclear D gene. CDR3 DNA sequence: TGTGCCAGCAGCTTAATGGGCGTTAGGAAGACCCAGTACTTC. Translation: CASSLMGVRKTQYF. Variable domain in full (rest from reference TRBV7-9 and TRBJ2-5): DTGVSQNPRHKITKRGQNVTFRCDPISEHNRLYWYRQTLGQGPEFLTYFQNEAQLEKSRLLSDRFSAERPKGSFSTLEIQRTEQGDSAMYLCASSLMGVRKTQYFGPGTRLLVL.